This T cell receptor beta chain derives from a study of early stage breast cancer tumors (dated by TCRdb to the late 2010s). As for the study more broadly: Of the approximately 16 invasive breast tumors, about 13 were found to be estrogen receptor-positive, progesterone receptor-positive and HER2-negative. About 65% of the 12 ER+/PR+/HER2- tumors were invasive ductal carcinomas, while the other four were invasive lobular carcinomas. The average read coverage per sample was approximately 9.9-fold. Across all samples, 2,500,000 or so templates representing approximately 1,000,000 unique clonotypes were detected. What the work shows at the level of the full study, not this receptor alone: Repertoires from blood and normal breast were more alike than repertoires from blood and tumor, and in about 90% of the 16 patients, comparing each tissue with blood separated tumor from normal. Compared with adjacent normal breast tissue, tumors had 2.5 to 3-fold higher T cell density and higher clonality. Enriched TCRB sequences shared across patients were mostly commonly generated sequences, unlikely to play an important role in the tumor microenvironment. Sequencing bulk genomic DNA from unsorted cells could not capture chain pairing or functional markers like CD4, CD8 and FOXP3. Because the cohort was small, a breakdown by tumor subtype could not be done.

CDR1 and CDR2 are drawn from the germline V gene: ENHRY, SYGVKD. After removal of 11 bases from V and 1 base from J, the junction retains 3 bases not matched to a gene. The CDR3 runs 14 residues from the cysteine to the phenylalanine. Only the CDR3 portion is preserved as DNA: 42 bases, with reading frame beginning at the first base. Adjacent normal breast tissue was collected roughly 1.9-4 cm away from the tumor, rinsed in PBS and stored in prechilled RNAlater. Because normal breast tissue has high lipid content and low cell density, getting sufficient DNA from normal breast tissue often required about 90-300 mg of tissue. The study profiled bulk TCR beta-chain repertoires in matched peripheral blood, tumor and adjacent normal breast tissue taken from approximately 16 patients with early-stage breast cancer. The Qiagen AllPrep DNA/RNA Mini kit was used to extract genomic DNA. Two independent genomic DNA replicates were amplified for each sample, with 0.5 ug used for blood and about 1.5 ug for tumor or normal breast. TCRB sequencing of genomic DNA was carried out with the ImmunoSeq Intro kit according to the manufacturer's instructions. Multiplex PCR ran roughly 34 cycles with proprietary primers and spike-in control sequences for absolute quantification. Single-end 150-bp reads were used to sequence an 87-bp fragment spanning the CDR3 and the flanking V and J genes. Seven samples, each with two replicates, were multiplexed per lane of an Illumina MiSeq using version 3.0 chemistry. The paper's processing steps were these. Raw data were processed by the vendor's proprietary pipeline, with both replicates merged into one result per sample. To define clonotypes, the study grouped productive rearrangements that shared the V-gene family, CDR3 amino acid sequence and J-gene segment. Clonality was computed as 1 minus the normalized Shannon entropy (Pielou evenness) of TCRB abundances. T cell density was estimated by dividing total templates by the number of input cells inferred from the DNA input amount. Recon, run with its default parameters, was used to estimate overall repertoire diversity and clonality. Tumor-enriched clonotypes were defined as having over 0.1% abundance in tumor and at least 32-fold higher abundance than in normal breast. TCRdb re-hosts the immuneACCESS table, in-frame sequences only. Its copies lack some clones; in the studies checked, an unresolved V gene accounts for under half of them, and the cause for the rest is not known. V, J and clone size derive from that table, while D and trimming were established from the DNA sequence. This sample is represented by 8,500 to 10,000 clones; 71% of them were singletons. The ten largest clones add up to roughly a sixth of the sample.

This clone occurred once. Its antigen is not yet known. No base quality values were provided; no much bigger clone lies one nucleotide off. Recombination connected TRBV10-3 to TRBJ2-2, and 11 junctional nucleotides match TRBD2. Sequencing used normal breast tissue next to the tumor. The receptor was derived from a person in their sixties or seventies with breast cancer. The DNA sequence follows: TGTGCCTCCGGGACTAGCGGGAACACCGGGGAGCTGTTTTTT. This sequence encodes CASGTSGNTGELFF.